This T cell receptor beta chain comes out of a study of T cell responses to AZD1222 COVID-19 vaccine. TCRdb keeps only in-frame clones here, not all; method: immunoSEQ multiplex PCR. The table lists 150,000 to 200,000 clones, under 95% of them singletons. The CDR3 has 15 residues. Germline CDR1 and CDR2: SGHAT and FQDESV (reference sequence). V lost 2 bases and J lost 7; bases outside the gene matches: 8. This chain connects TRBV11-1 to TRBJ1-2, with TRBD1 matching 9 bases. The specimen was peripheral blood, collected 28 days after the second AZD1222 dose. The sequence came from an adult who received the AZD1222 COVID-19 vaccine. CDR3 coding DNA: TGTGCCAGCAGCTTAAGAATGGGACAGGGTGGTGGCTACACCTTC. It encodes CASSLRMGQGGGYTF.